This T cell receptor (beta chain) was obtained from a study of blood T cell repertoires in COVID-19. In the study overall: The samples span acute and convalescent COVID-19 from the United States, Italy and Spain. From T cells, B-cell-depleted T cells, or PBMCs came the material, which was cDNA or gDNA.

In the authors' methods: Reference gene primer amplification gave nucleated cell count estimates. Sequencing was performed with immunoSEQ multiplex PCR; in TCRdb, only in-frame clones are kept and a portion is missing. V and J calls and clone size are those listed in that table; D and trimming were worked out from the DNA. The data show 110,000 to 150,000 clones, with over 70% seen just once and approximately 2% held by the top ten. V shed 8 bases and J 0 bases; nucleotides not matched to a gene: 5. The germline V gene encodes CDR1 SNHLY and CDR2 FYNNEI. The length of the CDR3 is 15 residues. The sample was peripheral blood. The source is a woman aged 60-70 years with acute or convalescent COVID-19. This rearrangement joins TRBV2 to TRBJ2-3; TRBD2 aligns across 10 bases. The CDR3 spells CASGETSGSTDTQYF. The CDR3 DNA is TGTGCCAGCGGGGAGACTAGCGGGAGCACAGATACGCAGTATTTT.